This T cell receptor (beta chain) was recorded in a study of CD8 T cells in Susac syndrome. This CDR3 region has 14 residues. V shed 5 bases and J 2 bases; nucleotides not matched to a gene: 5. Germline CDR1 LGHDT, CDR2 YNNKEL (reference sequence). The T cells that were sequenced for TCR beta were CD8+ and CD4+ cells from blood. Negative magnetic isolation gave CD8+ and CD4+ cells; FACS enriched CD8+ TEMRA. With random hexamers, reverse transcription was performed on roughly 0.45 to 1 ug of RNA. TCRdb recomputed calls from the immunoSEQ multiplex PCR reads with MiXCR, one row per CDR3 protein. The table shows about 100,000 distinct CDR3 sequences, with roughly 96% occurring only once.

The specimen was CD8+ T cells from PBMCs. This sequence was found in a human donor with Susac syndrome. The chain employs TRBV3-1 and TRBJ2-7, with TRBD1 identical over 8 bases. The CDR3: CASSGQTGAYEQYF. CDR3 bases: TGTGCCAGCAGCGGTCAGACAGGGGCCTACGAGCAGTACTTC.